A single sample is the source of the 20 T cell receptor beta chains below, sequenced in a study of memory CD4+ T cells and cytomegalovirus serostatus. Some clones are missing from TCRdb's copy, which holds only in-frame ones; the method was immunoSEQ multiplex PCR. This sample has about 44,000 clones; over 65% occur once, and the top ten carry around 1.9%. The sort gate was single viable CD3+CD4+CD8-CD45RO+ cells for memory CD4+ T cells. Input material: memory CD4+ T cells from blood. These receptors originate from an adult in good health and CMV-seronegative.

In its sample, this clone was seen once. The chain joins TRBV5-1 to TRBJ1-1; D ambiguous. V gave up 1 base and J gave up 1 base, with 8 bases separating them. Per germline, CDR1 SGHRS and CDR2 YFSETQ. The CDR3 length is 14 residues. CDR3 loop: CASSLNTANTEAFF. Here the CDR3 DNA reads TGCGCCAGCAGCTTGAACACGGCGAACACTGAAGCTTTCTTT.

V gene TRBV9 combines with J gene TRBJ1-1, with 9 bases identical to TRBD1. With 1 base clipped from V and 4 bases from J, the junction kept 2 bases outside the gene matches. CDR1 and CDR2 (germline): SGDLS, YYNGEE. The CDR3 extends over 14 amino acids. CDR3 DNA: TGTGCCAGCAGCGTATTGGGACAGGGCACTGAAGCTTTCTTT. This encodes CASSVLGQGTEAFF.

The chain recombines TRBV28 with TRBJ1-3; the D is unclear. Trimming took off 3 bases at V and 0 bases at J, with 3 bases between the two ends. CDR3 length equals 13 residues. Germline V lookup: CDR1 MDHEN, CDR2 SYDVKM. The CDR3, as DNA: TGTGCCAGCAGTTTGAACTCTGGAAACACCATATATTTT. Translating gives CASSLNSGNTIYF.

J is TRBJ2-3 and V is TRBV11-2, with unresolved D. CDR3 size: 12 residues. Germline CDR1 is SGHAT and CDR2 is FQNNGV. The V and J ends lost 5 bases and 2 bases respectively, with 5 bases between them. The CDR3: CASSQSTDTQYF. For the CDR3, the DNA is TGTGCCAGCAGCCAATCCACAGATACGCAGTATTTT.

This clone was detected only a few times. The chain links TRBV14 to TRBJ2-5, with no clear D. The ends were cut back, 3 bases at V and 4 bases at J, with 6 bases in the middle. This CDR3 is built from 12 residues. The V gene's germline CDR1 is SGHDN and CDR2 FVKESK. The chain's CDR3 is CASSHLSETQYF. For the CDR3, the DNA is TGTGCCAGCAGCCACCTCTCAGAGACCCAGTACTTC.

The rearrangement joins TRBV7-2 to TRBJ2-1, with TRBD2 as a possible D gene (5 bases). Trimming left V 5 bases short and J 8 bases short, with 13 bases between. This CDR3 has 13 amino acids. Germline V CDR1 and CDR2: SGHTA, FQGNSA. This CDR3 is CASSRLRYHEQFF. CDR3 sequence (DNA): TGTGCCAGCAGCCGACTACGGTATCATGAGCAGTTCTTC.

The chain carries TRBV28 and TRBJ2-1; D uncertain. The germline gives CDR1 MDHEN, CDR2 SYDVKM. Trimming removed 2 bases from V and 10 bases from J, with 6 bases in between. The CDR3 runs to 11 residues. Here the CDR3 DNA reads TGTGCCAGCAGTTTAGGTACAGAGCAGTTCTTC. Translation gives CASSLGTEQFF.

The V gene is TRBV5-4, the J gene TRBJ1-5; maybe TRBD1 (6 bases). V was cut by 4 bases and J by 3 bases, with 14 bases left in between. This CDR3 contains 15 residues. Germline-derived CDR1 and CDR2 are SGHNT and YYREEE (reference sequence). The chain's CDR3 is CASSLDGGPNQPQHF. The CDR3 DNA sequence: TGTGCCAGCAGCCTCGACGGGGGCCCCAATCAGCCCCAGCATTTT.

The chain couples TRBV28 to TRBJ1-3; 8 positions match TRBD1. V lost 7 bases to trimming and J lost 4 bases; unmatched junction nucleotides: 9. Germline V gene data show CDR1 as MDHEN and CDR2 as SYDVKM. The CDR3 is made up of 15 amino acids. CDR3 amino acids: CASTPLGTGGNTIYF. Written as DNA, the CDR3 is TGTGCCAGCACCCCTCTAGGGACAGGAGGAAACACCATATATTTT.

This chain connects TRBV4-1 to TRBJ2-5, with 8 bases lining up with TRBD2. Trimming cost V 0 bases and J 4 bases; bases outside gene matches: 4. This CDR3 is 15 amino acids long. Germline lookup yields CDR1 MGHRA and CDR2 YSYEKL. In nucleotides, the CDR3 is TGCGCCAGCAGCCAAGACGGGGGGGGAGGAGAGACCCAGTACTTC. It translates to CASSQDGGGGETQYF.

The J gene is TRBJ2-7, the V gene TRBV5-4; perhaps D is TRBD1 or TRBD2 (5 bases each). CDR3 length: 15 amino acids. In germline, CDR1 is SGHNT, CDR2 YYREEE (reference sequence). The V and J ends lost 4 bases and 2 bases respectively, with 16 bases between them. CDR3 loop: CASSGQVGETYEQYF. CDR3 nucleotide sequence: TGTGCCAGCAGCGGTCAGGTGGGGGAAACCTACGAGCAGTACTTC.

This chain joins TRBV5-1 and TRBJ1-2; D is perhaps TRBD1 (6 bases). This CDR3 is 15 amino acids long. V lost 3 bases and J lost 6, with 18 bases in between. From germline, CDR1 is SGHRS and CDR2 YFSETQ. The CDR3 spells CASSYLRGATDGYTF. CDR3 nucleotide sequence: TGCGCCAGCAGCTACTTGAGGGGGGCAACCGATGGCTACACCTTC. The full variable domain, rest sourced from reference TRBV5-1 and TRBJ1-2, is KAGVTQTPRYLIKTRGQQVTLSCSPISGHRSVSWYQQTPGQGLQFLFEYFSETQRNKGNFPGRFSGRQFSNSRSEMNVSTLELGDSALYLCASSYLRGATDGYTFGSGTRLTVV.

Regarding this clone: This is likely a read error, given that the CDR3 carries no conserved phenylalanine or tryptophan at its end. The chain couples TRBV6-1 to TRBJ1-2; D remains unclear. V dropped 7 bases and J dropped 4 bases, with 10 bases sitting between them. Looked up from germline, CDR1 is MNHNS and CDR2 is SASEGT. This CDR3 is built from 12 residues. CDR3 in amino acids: CASTKEGYGYTL. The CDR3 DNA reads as TGTGCCAGCACAAAAGAGGGCTATGGCTACACCCTC.

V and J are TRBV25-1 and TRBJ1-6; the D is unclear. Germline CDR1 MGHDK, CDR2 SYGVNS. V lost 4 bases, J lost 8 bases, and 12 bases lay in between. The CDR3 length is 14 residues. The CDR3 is CASSVTARDSPLHF. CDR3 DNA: TGTGCCAGCAGTGTTACAGCACGGGATTCACCCCTCCACTTT.

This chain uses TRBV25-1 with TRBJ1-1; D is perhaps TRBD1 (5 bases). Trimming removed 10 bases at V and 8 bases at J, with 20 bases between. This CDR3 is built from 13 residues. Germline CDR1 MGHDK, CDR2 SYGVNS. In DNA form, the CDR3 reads TGTGCCAACTACTCCCCCACAGGTCTCGAAGCTTTCTTT. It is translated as CANYSPTGLEAFF. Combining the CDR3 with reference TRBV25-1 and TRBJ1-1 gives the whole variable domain EADIYQTPRYLVIGTGKKITLECSQTMGHDKMYWYQQDPGMELHLIHYSYGVNSTEKGDLSSESTVSRIRTEHFPLTLESARPSHTSQYLCANYSPTGLEAFFGQGTRLTVV.

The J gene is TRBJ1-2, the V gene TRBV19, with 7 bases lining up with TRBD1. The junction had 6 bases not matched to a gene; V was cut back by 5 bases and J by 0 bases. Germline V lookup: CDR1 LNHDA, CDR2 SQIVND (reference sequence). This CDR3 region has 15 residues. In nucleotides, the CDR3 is TGTGCCAGTAGTCGAGGGACAGCAACTAACTATGGCTACACCTTC. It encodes CASSRGTATNYGYTF. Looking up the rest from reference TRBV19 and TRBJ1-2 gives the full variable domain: DGGITQSPKYLFRKEGQNVTLSCEQNLNHDAMYWYRQDPGQGLRLIYYSQIVNDFQKGDIAEGYSVSREKKESFPLTVTSAQKNPTAFYLCASSRGTATNYGYTFGSGTRLTVV.

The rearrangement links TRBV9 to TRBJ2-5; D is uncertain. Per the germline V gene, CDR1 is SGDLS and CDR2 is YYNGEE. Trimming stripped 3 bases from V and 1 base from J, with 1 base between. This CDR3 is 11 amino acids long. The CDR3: CASSGQETQYF. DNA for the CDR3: TGTGCCAGCAGCGGCCAAGAGACCCAGTACTTC.

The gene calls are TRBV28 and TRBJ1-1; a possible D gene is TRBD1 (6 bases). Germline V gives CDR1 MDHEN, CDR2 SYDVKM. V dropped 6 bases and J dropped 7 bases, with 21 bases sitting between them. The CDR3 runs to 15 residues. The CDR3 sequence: CASRRTGGGHGEAFF. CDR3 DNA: TGTGCCAGCAGACGCACGGGCGGGGGGCACGGTGAAGCTTTCTTT.

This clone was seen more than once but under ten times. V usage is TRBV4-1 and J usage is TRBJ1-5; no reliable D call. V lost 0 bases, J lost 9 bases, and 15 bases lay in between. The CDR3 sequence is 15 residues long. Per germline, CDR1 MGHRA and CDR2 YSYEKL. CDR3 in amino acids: CASSQDHGWSGPQHF. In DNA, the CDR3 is TGCGCCAGCAGCCAAGATCATGGCTGGTCCGGGCCCCAGCATTTT.

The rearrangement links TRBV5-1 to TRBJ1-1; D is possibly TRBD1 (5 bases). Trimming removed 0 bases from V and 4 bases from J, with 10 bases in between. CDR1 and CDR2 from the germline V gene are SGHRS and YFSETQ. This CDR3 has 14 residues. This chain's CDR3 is CASSLGGSSTEAFF. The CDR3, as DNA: TGCGCCAGCAGCTTGGGGGGGTCCAGCACTGAAGCTTTCTTT.